The 30 T cell receptor beta chains in this list originate from one sample, sequenced in a study of radiation and T cells in renal cell carcinoma. Sample time point: blood 4 weeks post-SBRT, at nephrectomy. Treatment specified: 15 Gy SBRT to primary tumor, nephrectomy 4 weeks later. Using immunoSEQ multiplex PCR, the repertoire was profiled, and TCRdb retains in-frame clones only, with some absent. In the table there are fewer than 45,000 clones, about 84% of which are singletons. This specimen was blood, taken from a patient whose treatment included radiotherapy and nephrectomy. Receptor source: a woman aged 70-85 years with renal cell carcinoma.

This clone was found once. V is TRBV10-2 and J is TRBJ1-3, with no clear D. The CDR3 loop spans 13 amino acids. The V end was cut by 4 bases, the J end by 0 bases, with 4 bases between. The germline V gene encodes CDR1 WSHSY and CDR2 SAAADI. The CDR3 region is CASSGVSGNTIYF. The CDR3 DNA follows: TGCGCCAGCAGTGGAGTCTCTGGAAACACCATATATTTT.

J is TRBJ2-1 and V is TRBV2, with TRBD2 matching 9 bases. Germline V lookup: CDR1 SNHLY, CDR2 FYNNEI. The CDR3 consists of 15 residues. The J segment lost 6 bases and the V segment lost 2 bases, leaving 5 bases of the junction unmatched. CDR3 residues: CASSEQTSGLNEQFF. CDR3 DNA sequence: TGTGCCAGCAGTGAACAGACTAGCGGCCTCAATGAGCAGTTCTTC.

The chain combines TRBV23-1 with TRBJ1-1, with 8 nucleotides matching TRBD1. TRBV23-1 carries the ORF label, with uncertain function. After removal of 1 base from V and 0 bases from J, the junction contained 16 bases not matched to a gene. CDR3 length equals 20 residues. Written as DNA, the CDR3 is TGCGCCAGCAGTCAATTCCTCGAGCCAAGACAGGGGTGGATGAACACTGAAGCTTTCTTT. As protein: CASSQFLEPRQGWMNTEAFF.

As DNA, the CDR3 is TGTGCCAGCGGAGGGACTGAAGCTTTCTTT. Translating gives CASGGTEAFF. J is TRBJ1-1 and V is TRBV6-1; D is uncertain. CDR1 MNHNS and CDR2 SASEGT come from the germline V gene. This CDR3 comprises 10 residues. Trimming removed 8 bases from V and 5 bases from J, with 6 bases in between.

This chain uses TRBV14 with TRBJ2-1, with TRBD2 matching 10 bases. Germline values: CDR1 SGHDN, CDR2 FVKESK. V dropped 1 base and J dropped 4; count of bases not matched to a gene: 10. CDR3 length: 18 amino acids. The CDR3 region has the DNA TGTGCCAGCAGCCAAGCCTTCTCTAGCGGGAGCTGGTACAATGAGCAGTTCTTC. Translation gives CASSQAFSSGSWYNEQFF.

This sequence joins TRBV27 and TRBJ2-3; D is unclear. Deletions cut 2 bases from V and 2 bases from J, with 5 bases between. The CDR3 extends over 13 amino acids. Germline V gene lookup returns CDR1 MNHEY and CDR2 SMNVEV (reference sequence). CDR3 DNA: TGTGCCAGCAGTTTAACACTCACAGATACGCAGTATTTT. The encoded protein is CASSLTLTDTQYF.

The chain couples TRBV6-1 to TRBJ2-1; D possibly matches TRBD1 or TRBD2 (5 bases each). V was pared by 3 bases and J by 5 bases, with 14 bases between. The CDR3 contains 15 residues. CDR1 is MNHNS and CDR2 is SASEGT in the germline V gene. CDR3 coding DNA: TGTGCCAGCAGTGACAGATGGGACGGCCACAATGAGCAGTTCTTC. Translating it yields CASSDRWDGHNEQFF.

The chain combines TRBV9 with TRBJ2-7, with 8 positions matching TRBD2. This CDR3 has 15 amino acids. V shed 0 bases and J 2 bases; nucleotides not matched to a gene: 4. The V gene's germline CDR1 is SGDLS and CDR2 YYNGEE. The CDR3 reads CASSVGDSGAYEQYF. CDR3 coding DNA: TGTGCCAGCAGCGTAGGGGATAGCGGGGCCTACGAGCAGTACTTC.

This chain links TRBV5-1 with TRBJ1-1; D gene uncertain. Germline V gives CDR1 SGHRS, CDR2 YFSETQ. V lost 4 bases and J 1 base, leaving 14 bases between the germline ends. The length of the CDR3 is 15 residues. CDR3 sequence: CASSPLVDTNTEAFF. The DNA for the CDR3 is TGCGCCAGCAGCCCGTTGGTTGACACGAACACTGAAGCTTTCTTT.

CDR3 region: CASSQVEWGPGTGELFF. The CDR3 coding sequence is TGCGCCAGCAGCCAGGTAGAATGGGGCCCGGGGACCGGGGAGCTGTTTTTT. V is TRBV4-1 and J is TRBJ2-2, with D tentatively TRBD1 or TRBD2 (5 bases each). V gave up 3 bases and J gave up 5 bases, with 19 bases separating them. This CDR3 comprises 17 residues. Germline values: CDR1 MGHRA, CDR2 YSYEKL.

The gene calls are TRBV5-1 and TRBJ2-3; weak D call: TRBD2 (6 bases). Germline-derived CDR1 and CDR2 are SGHRS and YFSETQ. CDR3 length: 16 residues. V was cut by 0 bases and J by 10 bases, with 21 bases left in between. The CDR3 sequence is CASSLVAGRNPTAQYF. The DNA for the CDR3 is TGCGCCAGCAGCTTGGTGGCGGGGCGAAATCCGACGGCGCAGTATTTT.

The chain combines TRBV2 with TRBJ2-3; either TRBD1 or TRBD2 may supply D (5 bases each). Trimming pared 8 bases from V and 3 bases from J, leaving 12 bases between. In germline, CDR1 is SNHLY, CDR2 FYNNEI. The CDR3 spans 13 residues. The DNA for the CDR3 is TGTGCCAGCCGCCAGGGCGGGACAGATACGCAGTATTTT. Residues: CASRQGGTDTQYF.

The chain links TRBV21-1 to TRBJ1-1. TRBV21-1 has pseudogene status. This CDR3 is 15 amino acids long. This CDR3 is CASSIGPGVPPEAFF. The CDR3 DNA reads TGTGCCAGCAGCATCGGTCCGGGGGTCCCCCCTGAAGCTTTCTTT.

The chain couples TRBV4-2 to TRBJ2-7; D assignment may be TRBD1 or TRBD2 (5 bases each). This CDR3 has 13 residues. Between the trimmed V and J ends, which lost 3 bases and 4 bases, there was a span of 10 bases. Germline V lookup: CDR1 LGHNA, CDR2 YNFKEQ. This CDR3 is CASSQGREYEQYF. CDR3 coding DNA: TGTGCCAGCAGCCAGGGACGGGAATACGAGCAGTACTTC.

V and J are TRBV21-1 and TRBJ2-5; the table's TRBD1 call for D was not verified on the DNA. TRBV21-1 is a known pseudogene. The CDR3 extends over 17 amino acids. CDR3 in DNA: TGTGCCAGCAGCAACAGGAGCCGGGACAGGATCCAAGAGACCCAGTACTTC. It is translated as CASSNRSRDRIQETQYF.

J is TRBJ1-2 and V is TRBV5-4, with D unresolved. Germline V gene sequence: CDR1 SGHNT, CDR2 YYREEE (reference sequence). The germline V and J ends were trimmed by 1 base and 0 bases, with 19 bases remaining between them. CDR3 length: 18 amino acids. CDR3: CASSLKGRSIPANYGYTF. CDR3 coding DNA: TGTGCCAGCAGCTTGAAAGGCAGATCTATACCAGCTAACTATGGCTACACCTTC.

The chain couples TRBV5-1 to TRBJ2-7; 7 positions match TRBD1. Germline trimming cut 4 bases from V and 0 bases from J; bases unmatched to any gene: 10. This CDR3 comprises 16 residues. Germline CDR1 reads SGHRS; CDR2 reads YFSETQ. The CDR3 bases are TGCGCCAGCAGCCCCTCTGGACAGGTCGCCTCCTACGAGCAGTACTTC. Translating gives CASSPSGQVASYEQYF. The full variable domain, completed using reference TRBV5-1 and TRBJ2-7, is KAGVTQTPRYLIKTRGQQVTLSCSPISGHRSVSWYQQTPGQGLQFLFEYFSETQRNKGNFPGRFSGRQFSNSRSEMNVSTLELGDSALYLCASSPSGQVASYEQYFGPGTRLTVT.

J is TRBJ1-5 and V is TRBV19; 10 bases align to TRBD1. After removal of 6 bases from V and 1 base from J, the junction contained 12 bases not matched to a gene. Germline lookup yields CDR1 LNHDA and CDR2 SQIVND (reference sequence). This CDR3 contains 18 residues. CDR3 DNA: TGTGCCAGTAGGCGGACAGGGGGGACGGTGCAGAGCAATCAGCCCCAGCATTTT. It is translated as CASRRTGGTVQSNQPQHF.

The V gene is TRBV30, the J gene TRBJ2-5; perhaps TRBD2 as D (6 bases). The DNA end is more similar to TRBJ2-7, so the J call may be wrong. This CDR3 region has 10 residues. Germline-derived CDR1 and CDR2 are GTSNPN and SVGIG (reference sequence). The CDR3 here is CAGGLYEQYF. In nucleotides, the CDR3 is TGTGCCGGAGGGCTCTACGAGCAGTACTTC.

In its sample, this clone was seen once. The rearrangement links TRBV5-1 to TRBJ2-7, with TRBD1 matching over 8 bases. Germline V lookup: CDR1 SGHRS, CDR2 YFSETQ. CDR3 length: 14 amino acids. V dropped 4 bases and J dropped 5; count of bases not matched to a gene: 8. The CDR3 region has the DNA TGCGCCAGCAGCGGCCGGGACAGGCGGGACGAGCAGTACTTC. This translates into CASSGRDRRDEQYF.

The J gene is TRBJ2-5, the V gene TRBV2; perhaps D is TRBD1 or TRBD2 (6 bases each). The CDR3 is made up of 14 amino acids. Trimming stripped 7 bases from V and 5 bases from J, with 17 bases between. Germline CDR1 SNHLY, CDR2 FYNNEI. CDR3 residues: CASKRKTGRETQYF. The CDR3 nucleotides are TGTGCCAGCAAAAGGAAAACAGGGAGGGAGACCCAGTACTTC.

The chain couples TRBV5-1 to TRBJ1-1; D uncertain. Per germline, CDR1 SGHRS and CDR2 YFSETQ. This CDR3 is built from 15 residues. Trimming removed 0 bases from V and 0 bases from J, with 9 bases in between. The CDR3 region is CASSLGGRLNTEAFF. Here the CDR3 DNA reads TGCGCCAGCAGCTTGGGCGGCCGCCTGAACACTGAAGCTTTCTTT.

The J gene is TRBJ1-1, the V gene TRBV30; tentative D call: TRBD1 (5 bases). The V end lost 3 bases, the J end lost 8 bases, and 13 bases lay between the germline ends. The CDR3 contains 12 residues. Per the germline V gene, CDR1 is GTSNPN and CDR2 is SVGIG (reference sequence). In DNA form, the CDR3 reads TGTGCCTGGAGCGGACGACGGGGGGAAGCTTTCTTT. Translating it yields CAWSGRRGEAFF. Complete variable domain (other parts from reference TRBV30 and TRBJ1-1): SQTIHQWPATLVQPVGSPLSLECTVEGTSNPNLYWYRQAAGRGLQLLFYSVGIGQISSEVPQNLSASRPQDRQFILSSKKLLLSDSGFYLCAWSGRRGEAFFGQGTRLTVV.

The chain combines TRBV2 with TRBJ2-7; 9 bases line up with TRBD2. Germline CDR1 SNHLY, CDR2 FYNNEI. This CDR3 contains 14 residues. The trim removed 4 bases at V and 2 bases at J, leaving 3 bases unmatched. The CDR3 is CASSALAGTYEQYF. The CDR3 DNA reads as TGTGCCAGCAGTGCACTAGCGGGTACCTACGAGCAGTACTTC.

This chain joins TRBV19 and TRBJ2-1, with TRBD1 matching 7 bases. There are 15 residues in the CDR3. Germline CDR1 LNHDA, CDR2 SQIVND (reference sequence). V trimming: 2 bases; J trimming: 3 bases; junction bases outside the gene matches: 4. The CDR3 loop reads CASSIRQGGYNEQFF. For the CDR3, the DNA is TGTGCCAGTAGTATAAGACAGGGCGGCTACAATGAGCAGTTCTTC.

This clone was detected once. J is TRBJ1-2 and V is TRBV2; D is perhaps TRBD1 (6 bases). Trimming took off 10 bases at V and 4 bases at J, with 16 bases between the two ends. The CDR3 runs 13 residues. Germline V gene sequence: CDR1 SNHLY, CDR2 FYNNEI. CDR3 bases: TGTGCCACCATGAAAGAGGACAGCTATGGCTACACCTTC. Translation gives CATMKEDSYGYTF.

This rearrangement joins TRBV12-5 to TRBJ2-7, with TRBD2 matching 13 bases. Losses at the gene ends were 7 bases for V and 4 bases for J; bases not matched to a gene: 10. Germline CDR1 and CDR2: LGHNT and FRNRAP. This CDR3 has 16 residues. The DNA of the CDR3 is TGTGCTAGTGCCGGGACTAGCGGGAAAGGGGGTTACGAGCAGTACTTC. Its protein is CASAGTSGKGGYEQYF.

This rearrangement joins TRBV6-5 to TRBJ2-7; D is undetermined. This CDR3 has 12 amino acids. V lost 0 bases, J lost 3 bases, and 3 bases lay in between. The germline CDR1 and CDR2 sequences are MNHEY and SVGAGI. For the CDR3, the DNA is TGTGCCAGCAGTTACTCCCACTACGAGCAGTACTTC. Its translation is CASSYSHYEQYF.

This chain links TRBV6-5 with TRBJ1-3; 7 bases fit TRBD1. Unmatched junction bases numbered 5, after V lost 4 bases and J lost 2 bases. CDR1 is MNHEY, CDR2 SVGAGI, per germline. There are 15 residues in the CDR3. The CDR3 DNA sequence: TGTGCCAGCAGTTTCCAGGGGGTTGCTGGAAACACCATATATTTT. As protein: CASSFQGVAGNTIYF.

The chain employs TRBV5-4 and TRBJ2-3; D perhaps matches TRBD2 (6 bases). V gave up 0 bases and J gave up 3 bases, with 11 bases separating them. The CDR3 covers 15 residues. CDR1 is SGHNT and CDR2 is YYREEE in the germline V gene (reference sequence). The CDR3 DNA reads TGTGCCAGCAGCTTGGGGAGGGCGGGAACAGATACGCAGTATTTT. Protein: CASSLGRAGTDTQYF.